This T cell receptor (beta chain) was observed in a study of early T cells in non-severe SARS-CoV-2 infection. Points from the study as a whole: A preference for anti-spike CD8 responses marked VDJdb matching, which missed private and CD4 specificities.

Attached unique molecular identifiers marked individual cDNA molecules. TCRdb reanalysed the 5' RACE reads using MiXCR and keeps one entry per CDR3 protein. The sample comprises 60,000 to 75,000 distinct CDR3 sequences, less than 12% of which are singletons, and 15% to 18% rests with the top ten. This clonotype has ten or more counts. As yet, its antigen is unknown. Losses at the gene ends were 4 bases for V and 3 bases for J; bases not matched to a gene: 3. This CDR3 is 15 amino acids long. CDR1 is SNHLY, CDR2 FYNNEI, per germline. The source was whole blood, collected at baseline. The receptor was derived from an adult who was a healthcare worker with PCR-confirmed SARS-CoV-2 infection or an uninfected control (not recorded which). The chain recombines TRBV2 with TRBJ2-1, with TRBD2 matching 10 bases. CDR3 region: CASSGASGSYNEQFF. The DNA of the CDR3 is TGTGCCAGCAGTGGGGCTAGCGGGAGCTACAATGAGCAGTTCTTC.